This T cell receptor beta chain was captured in a study of T cell responses to AZD1222 COVID-19 vaccine. Study-wide findings and caveats: Spike-specific TCR breadth and depth rose after two AZD1222 doses. At 160-218 and 743-854, vaccine-associated CD4 TCRs were dominant, and they spanned spike. The sample set comprised mostly white British donors with more females, and clonal diversity was possibly underestimated.

CDR3 length equals 16 residues. V dropped 2 bases and J dropped 1; count of bases not matched to a gene: 7. Germline V gives CDR1 SGHDN, CDR2 FVKESK. The data were produced by immunoSEQ multiplex PCR, yet TCRdb's version contains in-frame clones alone and is incomplete. The table shows some 130,000 clones, with 75% to 95% occurring only once. Comment on this clone: Its specificity is unknown.

This TCR derives from an adult in good health. Sequenced here: peripheral blood, sampled on day 0 of AZD1222 vaccination. V is TRBV14 and J is TRBJ1-2; 7 bases align to TRBD1. CDR3 loop: CASSQIGQALNYGYTF. CDR3 in DNA: TGTGCCAGCAGCCAAATCGGACAGGCACTTAACTATGGCTACACCTTC.